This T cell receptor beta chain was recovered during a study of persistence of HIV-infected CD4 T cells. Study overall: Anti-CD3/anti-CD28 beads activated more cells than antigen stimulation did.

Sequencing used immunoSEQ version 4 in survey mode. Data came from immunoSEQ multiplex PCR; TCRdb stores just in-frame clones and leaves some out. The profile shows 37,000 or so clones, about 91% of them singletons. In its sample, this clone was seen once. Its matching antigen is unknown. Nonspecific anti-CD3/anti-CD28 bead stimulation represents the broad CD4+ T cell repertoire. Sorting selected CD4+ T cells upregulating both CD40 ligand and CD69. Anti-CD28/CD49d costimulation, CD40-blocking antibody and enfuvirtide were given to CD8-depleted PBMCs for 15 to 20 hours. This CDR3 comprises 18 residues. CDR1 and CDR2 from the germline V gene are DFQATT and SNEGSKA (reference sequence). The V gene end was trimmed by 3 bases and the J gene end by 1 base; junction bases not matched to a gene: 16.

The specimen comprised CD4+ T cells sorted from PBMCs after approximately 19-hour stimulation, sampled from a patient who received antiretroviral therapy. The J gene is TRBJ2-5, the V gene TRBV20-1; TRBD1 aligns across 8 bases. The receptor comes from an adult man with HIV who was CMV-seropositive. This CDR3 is CSASQPGGAGLSQETQYF. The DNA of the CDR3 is TGCAGTGCTAGTCAACCAGGGGGCGCGGGGTTGTCCCAAGAGACCCAGTACTTC.